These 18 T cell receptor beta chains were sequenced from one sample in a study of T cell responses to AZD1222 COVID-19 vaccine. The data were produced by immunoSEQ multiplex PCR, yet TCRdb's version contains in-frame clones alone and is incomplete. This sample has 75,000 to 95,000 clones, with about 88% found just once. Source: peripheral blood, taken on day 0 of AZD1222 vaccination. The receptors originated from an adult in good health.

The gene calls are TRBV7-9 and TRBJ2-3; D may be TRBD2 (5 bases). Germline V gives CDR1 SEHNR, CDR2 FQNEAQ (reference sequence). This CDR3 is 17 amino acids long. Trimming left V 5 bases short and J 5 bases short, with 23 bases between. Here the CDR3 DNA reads TGTGCCAGCAGCCCCCACACGGGCTTAGCTCGGGGAGATACGCAGTATTTT. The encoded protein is CASSPHTGLARGDTQYF.

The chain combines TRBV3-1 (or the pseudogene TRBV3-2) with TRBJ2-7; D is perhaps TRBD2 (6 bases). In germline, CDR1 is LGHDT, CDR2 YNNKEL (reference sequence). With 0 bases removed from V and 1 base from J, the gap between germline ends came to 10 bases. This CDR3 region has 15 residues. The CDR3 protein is CASSQDPGRSYEQYF. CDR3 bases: TGTGCCAGCAGCCAAGACCCGGGGAGGTCCTACGAGCAGTACTTC.

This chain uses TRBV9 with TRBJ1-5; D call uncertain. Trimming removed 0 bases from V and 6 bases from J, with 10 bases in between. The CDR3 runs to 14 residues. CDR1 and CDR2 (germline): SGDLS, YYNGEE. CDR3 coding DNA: TGTGCCAGCAGCGTAGATCTTGAGGGTCAGCCCCAGCATTTT. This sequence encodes CASSVDLEGQPQHF.

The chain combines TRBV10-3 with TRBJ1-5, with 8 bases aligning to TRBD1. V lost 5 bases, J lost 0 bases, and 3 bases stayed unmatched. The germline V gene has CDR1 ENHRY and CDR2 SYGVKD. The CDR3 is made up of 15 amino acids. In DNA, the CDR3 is TGTGCCATCAGTTCACAGGGGGATAGCAATCAGCCCCAGCATTTT. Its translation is CAISSQGDSNQPQHF.

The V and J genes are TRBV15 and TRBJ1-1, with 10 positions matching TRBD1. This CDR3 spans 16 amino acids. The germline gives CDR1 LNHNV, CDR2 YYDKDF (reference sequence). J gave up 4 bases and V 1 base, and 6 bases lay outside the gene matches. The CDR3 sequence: CATSRGGWTGGTEAFF. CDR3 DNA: TGTGCCACCAGCAGAGGGGGATGGACAGGGGGCACTGAAGCTTTCTTT. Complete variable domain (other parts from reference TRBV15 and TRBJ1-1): DAMVIQNPRYQVTQFGKPVTLSCSQTLNHNVMYWYQQKSSQAPKLLFHYYDKDFNNEADTPDNFQSRRPNTSFCFLDIRSPGLGDTAMYLCATSRGGWTGGTEAFFGQGTRLTVV.

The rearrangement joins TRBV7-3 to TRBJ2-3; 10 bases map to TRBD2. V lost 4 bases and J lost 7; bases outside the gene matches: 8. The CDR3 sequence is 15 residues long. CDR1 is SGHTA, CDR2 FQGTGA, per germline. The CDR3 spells CASSWTSGPTNTQYF. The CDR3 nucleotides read TGTGCCAGCAGCTGGACTAGCGGCCCCACGAATACGCAGTATTTT.

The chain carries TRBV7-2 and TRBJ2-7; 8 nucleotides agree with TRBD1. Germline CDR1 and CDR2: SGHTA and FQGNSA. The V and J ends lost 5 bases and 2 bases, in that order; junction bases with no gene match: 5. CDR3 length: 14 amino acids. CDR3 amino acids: CASSPRTGTYEQYF. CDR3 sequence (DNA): TGTGCCAGCAGCCCTCGGACAGGGACCTACGAGCAGTACTTC. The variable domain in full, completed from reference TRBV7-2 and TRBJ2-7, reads GAGVSQSPSNKVTEKGKDVELRCDPISGHTALYWYRQSLGQGLEFLIYFQGNSAPDKSGLPSDRFSAERTGGSVSTLTIQRTQQEDSAVYLCASSPRTGTYEQYFGPGTRLTVT.

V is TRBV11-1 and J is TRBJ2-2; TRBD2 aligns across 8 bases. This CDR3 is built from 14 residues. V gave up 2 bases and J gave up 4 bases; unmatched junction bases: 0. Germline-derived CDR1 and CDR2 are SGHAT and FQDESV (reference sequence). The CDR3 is CASSLRGGTGELFF. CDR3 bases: TGTGCCAGCAGCTTACGGGGGGGCACCGGGGAGCTGTTTTTT.

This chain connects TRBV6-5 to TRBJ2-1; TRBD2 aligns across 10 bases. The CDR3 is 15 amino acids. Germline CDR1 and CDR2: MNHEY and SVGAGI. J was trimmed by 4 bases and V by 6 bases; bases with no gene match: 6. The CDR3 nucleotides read TGTGCCAGCAGCCCGGGACTAGCGCATTACAATGAGCAGTTCTTC. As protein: CASSPGLAHYNEQFF.

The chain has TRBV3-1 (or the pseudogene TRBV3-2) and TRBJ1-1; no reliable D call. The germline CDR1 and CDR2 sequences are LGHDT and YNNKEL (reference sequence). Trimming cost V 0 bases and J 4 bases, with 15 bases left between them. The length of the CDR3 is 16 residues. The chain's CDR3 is CASSQDGGVLITEAFF. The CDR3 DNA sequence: TGTGCCAGCAGCCAAGACGGTGGAGTGCTTATCACTGAAGCTTTCTTT.

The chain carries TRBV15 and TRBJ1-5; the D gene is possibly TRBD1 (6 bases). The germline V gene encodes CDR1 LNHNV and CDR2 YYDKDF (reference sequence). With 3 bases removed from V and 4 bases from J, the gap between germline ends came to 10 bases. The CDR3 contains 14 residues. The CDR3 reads CATSRDSRNQPQHF. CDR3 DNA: TGTGCCACCAGCAGGGACAGCCGGAATCAGCCCCAGCATTTT.

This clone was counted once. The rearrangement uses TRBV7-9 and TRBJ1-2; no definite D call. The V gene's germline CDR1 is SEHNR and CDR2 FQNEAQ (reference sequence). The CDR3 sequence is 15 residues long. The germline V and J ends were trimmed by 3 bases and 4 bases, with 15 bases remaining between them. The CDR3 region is CASSFGPAGPYGYTF. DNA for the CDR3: TGTGCCAGCAGCTTTGGGCCAGCTGGACCCTATGGCTACACCTTC.

The CDR3 loop is CATSAVGPYNEQFF. CDR3 nucleotide sequence: TGTGCCACCAGTGCTGTGGGCCCCTACAATGAGCAGTTCTTC. The chain couples TRBV24-1 to TRBJ2-1; D is undetermined. This CDR3 spans 14 amino acids. Germline values: CDR1 KGHDR, CDR2 SFDVKD. The ends were cut back, 5 bases at V and 2 bases at J, with 9 bases in the middle.

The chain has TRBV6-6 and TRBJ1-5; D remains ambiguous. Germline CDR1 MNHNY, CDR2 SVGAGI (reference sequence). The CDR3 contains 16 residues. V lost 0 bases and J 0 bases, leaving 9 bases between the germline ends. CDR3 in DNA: TGTGCCAGCAGTTACTCGTCAGGACCTAGCAATCAGCCCCAGCATTTT. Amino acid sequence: CASSYSSGPSNQPQHF.

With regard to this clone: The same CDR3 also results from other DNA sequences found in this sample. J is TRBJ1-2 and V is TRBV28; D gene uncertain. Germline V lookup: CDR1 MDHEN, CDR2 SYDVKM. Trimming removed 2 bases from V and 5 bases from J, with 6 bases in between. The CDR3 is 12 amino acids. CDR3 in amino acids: CASSLGGYGYTF. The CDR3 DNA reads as TGTGCCAGCAGTTTAGGAGGATATGGCTACACCTTC.

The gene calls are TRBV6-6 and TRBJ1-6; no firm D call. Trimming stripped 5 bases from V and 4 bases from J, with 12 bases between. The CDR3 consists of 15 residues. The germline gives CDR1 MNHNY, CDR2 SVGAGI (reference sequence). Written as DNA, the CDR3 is TGTGCCAGCAGTGACCTGGACGGATATAATTCACCCCTCCACTTT. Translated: CASSDLDGYNSPLHF.

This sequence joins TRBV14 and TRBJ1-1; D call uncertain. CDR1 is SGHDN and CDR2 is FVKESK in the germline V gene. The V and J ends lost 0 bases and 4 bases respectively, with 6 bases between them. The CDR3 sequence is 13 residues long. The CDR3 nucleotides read TGTGCCAGCAGCCAAGAAGGCCGCACTGAAGCTTTCTTT. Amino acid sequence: CASSQEGRTEAFF. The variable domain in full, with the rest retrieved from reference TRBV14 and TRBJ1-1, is EAGVTQFPSHSVIEKGQTVTLRCDPISGHDNLYWYRRVMGKEIKFLLHFVKESKQDESGMPNNRFLAERTGGTYSTLKVQPAELEDSGVYFCASSQEGRTEAFFGQGTRLTVV.

CDR3 residues: CASSKAGEGSGSYNEQFF. The CDR3 DNA reads TGTGCCAGCAGCAAAGCGGGCGAGGGTAGCGGGAGCTACAATGAGCAGTTCTTC. V is TRBV21-1 and J is TRBJ2-1; no check of the table's D call, TRBD2, against the DNA was made. TRBV21-1 is termed a pseudogene. There are 18 residues in the CDR3.